The 24 T cell receptor beta chains below were found in one sample sequenced in a study of beta chain features in type 1 diabetes. cDNA synthesis used the whole RNA isolate, giving expressed TCRB sequences. Using immunoSEQ multiplex PCR, the repertoire was profiled, and TCRdb retains in-frame clones only, with some absent. The repertoire holds under 500,000 clones, approximately 30% seen once, with around 0.065% in the top ten. The sample consisted of naive CD4+ T cells from blood. The receptors shown here come from a man younger than 35 in good health.

This clone was seen a few times. Other DNA sequences in the same sample also yield this CDR3. This sequence joins TRBV30 and TRBJ2-1; either TRBD1 or TRBD2 may supply D (5 bases each). CDR1 is GTSNPN, CDR2 SVGIG, per germline (reference sequence). V was pared by 3 bases and J by 3 bases, with 9 bases between. This CDR3 comprises 13 residues. The CDR3 region has the DNA TGTGCCTGGAGGGGGACGGTCTACAATGAGCAGTTCTTC. Translation gives CAWRGTVYNEQFF.

The table lists this clone with a few counts. V gene TRBV30 combines with J gene TRBJ2-7; TRBD2 is a possible D gene (6 bases). Trimming pared 0 bases from V and 3 bases from J, leaving 15 bases between. The CDR3 has 15 amino acids. Per germline, CDR1 GTSNPN and CDR2 SVGIG (reference sequence). As DNA, the CDR3 is TGTGCCTGGAGTGTAATGGGGGGTAATCTCTACGAGCAGTACTTC. It translates to CAWSVMGGNLYEQYF.

The chain carries TRBV14 and TRBJ2-5; tentatively, D is TRBD1 or TRBD2 (5 bases each). Trimming left V 6 bases short and J 5 bases short, with 13 bases between. Germline CDR1 reads SGHDN; CDR2 reads FVKESK. The CDR3 contains 13 residues. The CDR3 here is CASSLGTVETQYF. The CDR3 DNA reads TGTGCCAGCAGTCTGGGGACCGTGGAGACCCAGTACTTC.

The chain couples TRBV9 to TRBJ2-1, with no clear D. Between the trimmed V and J ends, which lost 0 bases and 4 bases, there was a span of 14 bases. This CDR3 contains 16 residues. Germline loops: CDR1 SGDLS, CDR2 YYNGEE. The CDR3 DNA reads TGTGCCAGCAGCGTAGCAGCCAGCCGGAGTTACAATGAGCAGTTCTTC. Protein product: CASSVAASRSYNEQFF.

The V gene is TRBV6-1, the J gene TRBJ2-3, with 8 bases aligning to TRBD1. Trimming cost V 7 bases and J 6 bases; bases outside gene matches: 9. Germline CDR1 reads MNHNS; CDR2 reads SASEGT. This CDR3 has 14 amino acids. The CDR3 DNA reads TGTGCCAGCAATAAGGACAGGGTGGAGGATACGCAGTATTTT. This codes for CASNKDRVEDTQYF.

This chain joins TRBV29-1 and TRBJ1-1; D may be TRBD1 (6 bases). The germline V gene encodes CDR1 SQVTM and CDR2 ANQGSEA. Trimming removed 0 bases from V and 3 bases from J, with 8 bases in between. The length of the CDR3 is 13 residues. For the CDR3, the DNA is TGCAGCGTTGAAGAGGACAGACACACTGAAGCTTTCTTT. Translating gives CSVEEDRHTEAFF.

The chain carries TRBV7-2 and TRBJ1-1, with D unclear. Germline V gives CDR1 SGHTA, CDR2 FQGNSA. V was cut by 3 bases and J by 10 bases, with 9 bases left in between. The CDR3 has 11 amino acids. DNA for the CDR3: TGTGCCAGCAGCTTTGGAGGTGGAGCTTTCTTT. It translates to CASSFGGGAFF. Using reference TRBV7-2 and TRBJ1-1 for the parts outside the CDR3, the full variable domain is GAGVSQSPSNKVTEKGKDVELRCDPISGHTALYWYRQSLGQGLEFLIYFQGNSAPDKSGLPSDRFSAERTGGSVSTLTIQRTQQEDSAVYLCASSFGGGAFFGQGTRLTVV.

This rearrangement joins TRBV11-1 to TRBJ2-1, with D tentatively TRBD2 (6 bases). The germline gives CDR1 SGHAT, CDR2 FQDESV (reference sequence). V was trimmed by 5 bases and J by 3 bases, leaving 17 bases between them. CDR3 length: 16 amino acids. The CDR3 here is CASSVHGGENYNEQFF. In nucleotides, the CDR3 is TGTGCCAGCAGCGTCCACGGGGGTGAGAACTACAATGAGCAGTTCTTC.

The chain has TRBV5-4 and TRBJ2-3, with 10 bases fitting TRBD2. This CDR3 region has 16 residues. The V gene end was trimmed by 0 bases and the J gene end by 6 bases; junction bases not matched to a gene: 7. CDR1 and CDR2 (germline): SGHNT, YYREEE (reference sequence). In DNA form, the CDR3 reads TGTGCCAGCAGCTTGGCCCTAGCGGGAGTAGGGGATACGCAGTATTTT. Translation gives CASSLALAGVGDTQYF.

The chain joins TRBV7-9 to TRBJ2-7; D unclear. The CDR3 is 11 amino acids. Germline-derived CDR1 and CDR2 are SEHNR and FQNEAQ (reference sequence). V lost 9 bases and J lost 6, with 12 bases in between. CDR3 sequence: CASSEEREQYF. Here the CDR3 DNA reads TGTGCCAGTTCTGAAGAGCGCGAGCAGTACTTC.

This clone was seen a handful of times. The chain links TRBV7-2 to TRBJ2-1; TRBD2 aligns across 12 bases. V lost 0 bases to trimming and J lost 7 bases; unmatched junction nucleotides: 4. Per the germline V gene, CDR1 is SGHTA and CDR2 is FQGNSA. The CDR3 has 16 amino acids. The CDR3 here is CASSLATSGRGNEQFF. CDR3 DNA: TGTGCCAGCAGCTTAGCGACTAGCGGGAGAGGGAATGAGCAGTTCTTC.

V is TRBV4-2 and J is TRBJ2-7; 7 nucleotides line up with TRBD1. V shed 4 bases and J 1 base; nucleotides not matched to a gene: 10. The germline CDR1 and CDR2 sequences are LGHNA and YNFKEQ. The CDR3 sequence is 16 residues long. The CDR3 is CASSRDRAGGSYEQYF. The CDR3 DNA sequence: TGTGCCAGCAGCCGAGACAGGGCCGGTGGTTCCTACGAGCAGTACTTC.

The V and J genes are TRBV7-2 and TRBJ1-1; perhaps TRBD1 as D (6 bases). This CDR3 region has 14 residues. Trimming stripped 7 bases from V and 0 bases from J, with 12 bases between. Per the germline V gene, CDR1 is SGHTA and CDR2 is FQGNSA. This chain's CDR3 is CASITDRLNTEAFF. CDR3 nucleotides: TGTGCCAGCATCACCGACAGGTTGAACACTGAAGCTTTCTTT. The full variable domain, with the rest looked up from reference TRBV7-2 and TRBJ1-1, is GAGVSQSPSNKVTEKGKDVELRCDPISGHTALYWYRQSLGQGLEFLIYFQGNSAPDKSGLPSDRFSAERTGGSVSTLTIQRTQQEDSAVYLCASITDRLNTEAFFGQGTRLTVV.

The chain employs TRBV18 and TRBJ1-1, with TRBD1 identical over 10 bases. Germline-derived CDR1 and CDR2 are KGHSH and LQKENI. This CDR3 is 14 amino acids long. V lost 4 bases and J lost 1; bases outside the gene matches: 0. CDR3 bases: TGTGCCAGCTCACGGGACAGGGGGAACACTGAAGCTTTCTTT. Protein sequence: CASSRDRGNTEAFF.

The chain recombines TRBV11-2 with TRBJ2-7; 7 positions agree with TRBD1. CDR3 length equals 13 residues. V lost 4 bases, J lost 9 bases, and 9 bases stayed unmatched. Germline CDR1 SGHAT, CDR2 FQNNGV. The CDR3 coding sequence is TGTGCCAGCAGCTCGATACAGGGGACCGGGCAGTACTTC. Translation: CASSSIQGTGQYF.

V is TRBV7-9 and J is TRBJ2-1; the match to TRBD2 covers 7 bases. Per germline, CDR1 SEHNR and CDR2 FQNEAQ (reference sequence). CDR3 length: 15 residues. V lost 1 base to trimming and J lost 7 bases; unmatched junction nucleotides: 7. The CDR3 DNA reads TGTGCCAGCAGCTTAGTTGGCGGGAGATTAAATGAGCAGTTCTTC. It codes for CASSLVGGRLNEQFF.

V gene TRBV9 combines with J gene TRBJ1-3; the match to TRBD1 covers 9 bases. The CDR3 runs to 17 residues. V lost 4 bases, J lost 1 base, and 9 bases stayed unmatched. The germline V gene has CDR1 SGDLS and CDR2 YYNGEE. CDR3 bases: TGTGCCAGCAGCTCGACCCACGGGACAGGGTCTGGAAACACCATATATTTT. It translates to CASSSTHGTGSGNTIYF.

This clone was picked up a small number of times. V is TRBV10-3 and J is TRBJ2-5; 9 nucleotides agree with TRBD1. Looked up from germline, CDR1 is ENHRY and CDR2 is SYGVKD. The CDR3 sequence is 14 residues long. Losses at the gene ends were 6 bases for V and 10 bases for J; bases not matched to a gene: 12. The CDR3 coding sequence is TGTGCCATCAGCAGCTCACCGGGACAGGGCGGCCAGTACTTC. It yields the protein CAISSSPGQGGQYF.

Concerning this clone: Other DNA sequences in this sample translate to the same CDR3. The V gene is TRBV5-1, the J gene TRBJ2-3; no reliable D call. The V gene's germline CDR1 is SGHRS and CDR2 YFSETQ. Trimming removed 0 bases at V and 6 bases at J, with 2 bases between. The CDR3 has 11 residues. CDR3 residues: CASSLEDTQYF. DNA for the CDR3: TGCGCCAGCAGCTTGGAGGATACGCAGTATTTT.

This chain uses TRBV5-1 with TRBJ2-1; 8 positions match TRBD2. V trimming: 4 bases; J trimming: 10 bases; junction bases outside the gene matches: 7. The CDR3 sequence is 13 residues long. Per the germline V gene, CDR1 is SGHRS and CDR2 is YFSETQ. CDR3 residues: CASSPPGLGEQFF. For the CDR3, the DNA is TGCGCCAGCAGCCCCCCGGGACTAGGCGAGCAGTTCTTC.

This clone was seen a few times. This chain joins TRBV29-1 and TRBJ2-1; no firm D call. V was pared by 4 bases and J by 4 bases, with 5 bases between. This CDR3 has 11 amino acids. The germline V gene encodes CDR1 SQVTM and CDR2 ANQGSEA. CDR3 in DNA: TGCAGCGTTGCACTTTACAATGAGCAGTTCTTC. It is translated as CSVALYNEQFF.

This clone has just a few counts. The chain recombines TRBV29-1 with TRBJ1-1; D not certain. V was cut by 7 bases and J by 5 bases, with 14 bases left in between. Germline lookup yields CDR1 SQVTM and CDR2 ANQGSEA. The CDR3 totals 12 residues. The CDR3: CSALTAGTEAFF. CDR3 DNA sequence: TGCAGCGCCTTGACGGCGGGTACTGAAGCTTTCTTT. The whole variable domain, remainder taken from reference TRBV29-1 and TRBJ1-1, is SAVISQKPSRDICQRGTSLTIQCQVDSQVTMMFWYRQQPGQSLTLIATANQGSEATYESGFVIDKFPISRPNLTFSTLTVSNMSPEDSSIYLCSALTAGTEAFFGQGTRLTVV.

The chain employs TRBV29-1 and TRBJ1-5; D ambiguous. Germline lookup yields CDR1 SQVTM and CDR2 ANQGSEA. Trimming took off 7 bases at V and 7 bases at J, with 17 bases between the two ends. The CDR3 is 13 residues long. In DNA form, the CDR3 reads TGCAGCGCGGCGGGCCCGAACAGCCAGCCCCAGCATTTT. As protein: CSAAGPNSQPQHF.

This clone was seen more than once but under ten times. The gene calls are TRBV6-6 and TRBJ2-5; possible D gene TRBD2, 5 bases. Between the trimmed V and J ends, which lost 7 bases and 5 bases, there was a span of 11 bases. The CDR3 totals 12 residues. CDR1 and CDR2 (germline): MNHNY, SVGAGI (reference sequence). The CDR3 DNA reads as TGTGCCAGCAAGGGCGGGCATGAGACCCAGTACTTC. This encodes CASKGGHETQYF.